Shown below are 2 T cell receptor beta chains from a single sample sequenced in a study of CD8 T cells in ankylosing spondylitis. TCRdb reprocessed the 5' RACE reads via MiXCR and lists one record per CDR3 protein. This table holds about 150,000 distinct CDR3 sequences, around 6.6% found once. Specimen: blood, either unsorted or a sorted T cell fraction (not recorded which). The receptor set was obtained from a female donor with ankylosing spondylitis or in good health (not recorded which).

This clonotype was detected many times. The J gene is TRBJ2-2, the V gene TRBV28; D unclear. Germline V CDR1 and CDR2: MDHEN, SYDVKM. V lost 6 bases to trimming and J lost 4 bases, with 6 bases between them. This CDR3 is 12 amino acids long. The CDR3 region is CASRLGTGELFF. The CDR3 nucleotides read TGTGCCAGCAGGTTGGGCACCGGGGAGCTGTTTTTT.

This clonotype has ten or more counts. V is TRBV9 and J is TRBJ1-6; 10 positions match TRBD1. CDR1 is SGDLS, CDR2 YYNGEE, per germline. The CDR3 length is 14 residues. J lost 8 bases, V lost 4 bases, and 3 bases had no gene match. This CDR3 reads CASSFGTGDSPLHF. In DNA form, the CDR3 reads TGTGCCAGCAGCTTTGGGACAGGGGATTCACCCCTCCACTTT.